This T cell receptor beta chain derives from a study of shared clonotypes between healthy human individuals. Study-level findings and limits: Estimated richness values were generally larger in naive subsets than in memory subsets.

With regard to this clone: Its matching antigen is unknown.

Using immunoSEQ multiplex PCR, the repertoire was profiled, and TCRdb retains in-frame clones only, with some absent. The data contain about 990,000 clones, approximately 80% of them singletons. Trimming shortened V by 5 bases and J by 5 bases, and 19 bases separated the two germline ends. CDR1 SEHNR and CDR2 FQNEAQ come from the germline V gene (reference sequence). This CDR3 is 15 amino acids long. The sequence derives from a man aged 18 to 29 in good health. Some clones in this sample may be carry-over from other donors' samples. The sequenced material came from memory CD4+ T cells from PBMCs. Stated subset: CD45RA-negative fraction. The genes are TRBV7-9 and TRBJ2-7; possibly TRBD1 for D (7 bases). This CDR3 is CASSPRQGGVNEQYF. The CDR3 coding sequence is TGTGCCAGCAGCCCAAGACAGGGAGGCGTGAACGAGCAGTACTTC.